The 23 T cell receptor beta chains reported below all come from one sample, sequenced in a study of T cell repertoires in cytomegalovirus infection (dated by TCRdb to between 2018 and 2021). These reads were obtained on an Illumina HiSeq 1500. The public sequencing data were trimmed at Q25 with fastp and processed into clonotypes with MiXCR by TCRdb, which kept only in-frame beta chains. Every CDR3 protein is listed once, alongside the most common genes and DNA of its rows. Across this sample there are approximately 290,000 distinct CDR3 sequences, with roughly 25% seen only once. The ten largest account for approximately 15% of the sample. Source material: PBMCs. The receptors were gathered from a human donor in good health (CMV status not recorded). Some clones in this sample may be carry-over from other donors' samples.

CDR3 bases: TGTGCCAGCAGCCAAGATGGAGGAATCGGGGAGACCCAGTACTTC. This sequence encodes CASSQDGGIGETQYF. The chain carries TRBV14 and TRBJ2-5, with a possible D match to TRBD2 (5 bases). CDR1 and CDR2 from the germline V gene are SGHDN and FVKESK. There are 15 residues in the CDR3. V was shortened by 0 bases and J by 5 bases, with 13 bases between the two germline ends.

This clonotype was counted between two and nine times. The V and J genes are TRBV7-2 and TRBJ1-5, with unresolved D. There are 13 residues in the CDR3. The V and J ends lost 1 base and 4 bases respectively, with 5 bases between them. Germline V gene sequence: CDR1 SGHTA, CDR2 FQGNSA. The CDR3 is CASSLDPNQPQHF. Written as DNA, the CDR3 is TGTGCCAGCAGCTTAGACCCGAATCAGCCCCAGCATTTT.

This clonotype has at least ten counts. The rearrangement links TRBV6-1 to TRBJ2-1; D is unresolved. Trimming pared 5 bases from V and 3 bases from J, leaving 8 bases between. In germline, CDR1 is MNHNS, CDR2 SASEGT. The CDR3 runs 13 residues. The CDR3 reads CASSKEIYNEQFF. Written as DNA, the CDR3 is TGTGCCAGCAGTAAGGAAATCTACAATGAGCAGTTCTTC.

There are many counts of this clonotype. The chain has TRBV7-2 and TRBJ2-1; D unclear. Germline CDR1 SGHTA, CDR2 FQGNSA. V shed 2 bases and J shed 4 bases, with 9 bases lying between them. CDR3 length: 14 amino acids. The CDR3 loop is CASSLTRRYNEQFF. CDR3 in DNA: TGTGCCAGCAGCTTAACCAGAAGGTACAATGAGCAGTTCTTC.

The chain uses TRBV5-1 and TRBJ2-7; TRBD1 agrees at 10 bases. With 3 bases clipped from V and 7 bases from J, the junction kept 10 bases outside the gene matches. Germline V gene sequence: CDR1 SGHRS, CDR2 YFSETQ. The CDR3 has 15 amino acids. The CDR3 spells CASSSGTGDAQEQYF. DNA for the CDR3: TGCGCCAGCAGCTCCGGGACAGGGGATGCTCAGGAGCAGTACTTC.

This clonotype was picked up a small number of times. This chain uses TRBV3-1 with TRBJ2-1; 8 bases line up with TRBD2. The CDR3 loop spans 15 amino acids. The germline V gene has CDR1 LGHDT and CDR2 YNNKEL (reference sequence). Trimming took 4 bases from V and 2 from J; bases not matched to a gene: 4. Here the CDR3 DNA reads TGTGCCAGCAGCCGGGGTAGCGGGACCTACAATGAGCAGTTCTTC. Residues: CASSRGSGTYNEQFF.

This clonotype was recorded only once. V usage is TRBV5-1 and J usage is TRBJ1-2; a possible D gene is TRBD1 (5 bases). Germline CDR1 SGHRS, CDR2 YFSETQ. The CDR3 has 15 amino acids. The V and J ends lost 0 bases and 6 bases respectively, with 15 bases between them. The CDR3 sequence: CASSLAAGPINGYTF. The CDR3 nucleotides read TGCGCCAGCAGCTTGGCCGCAGGGCCCATAAATGGCTACACCTTC.

The chain combines TRBV19 with TRBJ2-1, with 7 bases fitting TRBD2. Trimming cost V 5 bases and J 1 base; bases outside gene matches: 5. Germline CDR1 and CDR2: LNHDA and SQIVND (reference sequence). The CDR3 loop spans 15 amino acids. Here the CDR3 reads CASSPWTSSYNEQFF. CDR3 DNA sequence: TGTGCCAGTAGTCCCTGGACTAGTTCCTACAATGAGCAGTTCTTC.

The chain combines TRBV28 with TRBJ1-2; possibly TRBD1 for D (6 bases). The CDR3 has 15 amino acids. Germline CDR1 and CDR2: MDHEN and SYDVKM. Deletions cut 1 base from V and 8 bases from J, with 17 bases between. The CDR3 DNA follows: TGTGCCAGCAGTTTATACAGGGTCAGACGGGACGGCTACACCTTC. Translation gives CASSLYRVRRDGYTF.

The chain links TRBV7-9 to TRBJ1-5; D uncertain. Germline loops: CDR1 SEHNR, CDR2 FQNEAQ (reference sequence). V was trimmed by 1 base and J by 6 bases, leaving 13 bases between them. The CDR3 is 15 amino acids. For the CDR3, the DNA is TGTGCCAGCAGCTTAGGCTCTACCCGAGGTCAGCCCCAGCATTTT. Its translation: CASSLGSTRGQPQHF.

This clonotype showed up just a few times. The chain links TRBV28 to TRBJ2-1, with no clear D. The germline V and J ends were trimmed by 7 bases and 8 bases, with 12 bases remaining between them. This CDR3 has 12 amino acids. Germline loops: CDR1 MDHEN, CDR2 SYDVKM. CDR3 region: CASTPARYEQFF. The CDR3 region has the DNA TGTGCCAGCACCCCTGCGAGGTATGAGCAGTTCTTC.

The rearrangement joins TRBV20-1 to TRBJ2-3; 10 bases are a match to TRBD2. From germline, CDR1 is DFQATT and CDR2 SNEGSKA (reference sequence). V shed 0 bases and J 2 bases; nucleotides not matched to a gene: 5. The length of the CDR3 is 16 residues. The CDR3 region is CSAREILAGSTDTQYF. The CDR3 nucleotides are TGCAGTGCTAGAGAAATACTAGCGGGGTCCACAGATACGCAGTATTTT.

The chain recombines TRBV20-1 with TRBJ1-6; D gene uncertain. Trimming removed 4 bases from V and 0 bases from J, with 7 bases in between. From germline, CDR1 is DFQATT and CDR2 SNEGSKA (reference sequence). The CDR3 runs to 14 residues. CDR3 residues: CSATTSSYNSPLHF. The CDR3 bases are TGCAGTGCTACCACGAGCTCCTATAATTCACCCCTCCACTTT.

This clonotype was observed a handful of times. The V and J genes are TRBV2 and TRBJ2-7, with TRBD1 matching over 9 bases. The CDR3 loop spans 15 amino acids. V lost 6 bases, J lost 9 bases, and 15 bases stayed unmatched. Per germline, CDR1 SNHLY and CDR2 FYNNEI. CDR3: CASSPDPGQGEVQYF. DNA for the CDR3: TGTGCCAGCAGCCCGGATCCGGGACAGGGTGAAGTGCAGTACTTC.

There are many counts of this clonotype. The rearrangement links TRBV7-2 to TRBJ1-5; D is undetermined. V lost 0 bases and J 3 bases, leaving 9 bases between the germline ends. Germline loops: CDR1 SGHTA, CDR2 FQGNSA. The CDR3 runs to 15 residues. The CDR3 DNA follows: TGTGCCAGCAGCTTAGCCGGACGGATCAATCAGCCCCAGCATTTT. Its protein is CASSLAGRINQPQHF. The full variable domain, rest sourced from reference TRBV7-2 and TRBJ1-5, is GAGVSQSPSNKVTEKGKDVELRCDPISGHTALYWYRQSLGQGLEFLIYFQGNSAPDKSGLPSDRFSAERTGGSVSTLTIQRTQQEDSAVYLCASSLAGRINQPQHFGDGTRLSIL.

This clonotype was seen ten or more times. The chain links TRBV7-2 to TRBJ1-1, with D perhaps matching TRBD1 (5 bases). Germline CDR1 SGHTA, CDR2 FQGNSA. V lost 4 bases, J lost 3 bases, and 9 bases lay in between. The CDR3 sequence is 13 residues long. DNA of the CDR3: TGTGCCAGCAGCTGGGGCCAGTACACTGAAGCTTTCTTT. It encodes CASSWGQYTEAFF.

The table lists this clonotype with many counts. V usage is TRBV7-2 and J usage is TRBJ2-1; possible D gene TRBD2, 5 bases. The CDR3 has 15 amino acids. CDR1 is SGHTA and CDR2 is FQGNSA in the germline V gene. Trimming took off 1 base at V and 0 bases at J, with 7 bases between the two ends. CDR3 in amino acids: CASSLVGSSYNEQFF. The CDR3 nucleotides are TGTGCCAGCAGCTTAGTTGGGAGCTCCTACAATGAGCAGTTCTTC.

The V and J genes are TRBV5-6 and TRBJ2-3, with 13 bases fitting TRBD2. Germline trimming cut 4 bases from V and 2 bases from J; bases unmatched to any gene: 4. The CDR3 totals 16 residues. Germline lookup yields CDR1 SGHDT and CDR2 YYEEEE. CDR3 sequence: CASSALAGGLTDTQYF. CDR3 coding DNA: TGTGCCAGCAGCGCACTAGCGGGGGGGCTCACAGATACGCAGTATTTT.

This sequence joins TRBV28 and TRBJ1-5; D is possibly TRBD1 (5 bases). The length of the CDR3 is 16 residues. From germline, CDR1 is MDHEN and CDR2 SYDVKM. The ends were cut back, 6 bases at V and 2 bases at J, with 17 bases in the middle. Written as DNA, the CDR3 is TGTGCCAGCAGCCCTGGGGGAACGAAGGGCAATCAGCCCCAGCATTTT. Translation gives CASSPGGTKGNQPQHF.

This clonotype came up a few times. The V gene is TRBV28, the J gene TRBJ1-1, with a tentative D call TRBD1 (5 bases). The CDR3 consists of 17 residues. V was clipped by 5 bases and J by 1 base, with 20 bases between them. Germline lookup yields CDR1 MDHEN and CDR2 SYDVKM. The CDR3 DNA follows: TGTGCCAGCAGTCCACTCCAACAGGCCCTAAGGAACACTGAAGCTTTCTTT. It translates to CASSPLQQALRNTEAFF.

The rearrangement joins TRBV7-9 to TRBJ2-3, with TRBD2 identical over 8 bases. The CDR3 has 15 amino acids. CDR1 is SEHNR, CDR2 FQNEAQ, per germline (reference sequence). With V trimmed by 5 bases and J by 8 bases, 12 bases remained unmatched. CDR3 nucleotide sequence: TGTGCCAGCAGCAAAAGGGGTCTCCGGGAGGGTACGCAGTATTTT. Its protein product is CASSKRGLREGTQYF.

The chain links TRBV6-2 or TRBV6-3 to TRBJ2-7; TRBD2 agrees at 9 bases. CDR3 length: 16 amino acids. The ends lost 6 bases at V and 0 bases at J; junction bases unmatched: 9. Germline CDR1 reads MNHEY; CDR2 reads SVGEGT. The CDR3 DNA follows: TGTGCCAGCAGCAACCGACTAGCGGCTCACTCCTACGAGCAGTACTTC. This sequence encodes CASSNRLAAHSYEQYF.

The sample holds a few counts of this clonotype. V and J are TRBV19 and TRBJ2-7, with D perhaps matching TRBD1 (5 bases). CDR3 length: 15 amino acids. Germline V gene data show CDR1 as LNHDA and CDR2 as SQIVND (reference sequence). The germline V and J ends were trimmed by 7 bases and 0 bases, with 16 bases remaining between them. The CDR3 nucleotides read TGTGCCAGTAACCGACAGAGTGGAAGCTCCTACGAGCAGTACTTC. Translated: CASNRQSGSSYEQYF. Combining the CDR3 with reference TRBV19 and TRBJ2-7 gives the whole variable domain DGGITQSPKYLFRKEGQNVTLSCEQNLNHDAMYWYRQDPGQGLRLIYYSQIVNDFQKGDIAEGYSVSREKKESFPLTVTSAQKNPTAFYLCASNRQSGSSYEQYFGPGTRLTVT.